This T cell receptor (beta chain) is from a study of blood T cells in healthy people across ages. Per germline, CDR1 DFQATT and CDR2 SNEGSKA (reference sequence). This CDR3 comprises 13 residues. After removal of 3 bases from V and 5 bases from J, the junction contained 3 bases not matched to a gene. A second PCR of 7 to 11 cycles used a sample-barcoded 5' primer and a J-beta primer mix. TCRdb independently ran MiXCR on the 5' RACE reads; one entry per CDR3 protein. The sample holds roughly 1.5 million distinct CDR3 sequences, roughly 43% seen once. The TCR comes from a woman aged 18 to 35 in good health. V is TRBV20-1 and J is TRBJ1-5; 8 nucleotides line up with TRBD1. Sequences were obtained from blood. The CDR3 loop is CSARKDRDQPQHF. The CDR3 DNA follows: TGCAGTGCTAGGAAGGACAGGGATCAGCCCCAGCATTTT.